The next 23 T cell receptor beta chains were all read from a single sample in a study of T cell clonotyping in hematopoietic cell transplantation. TCRdb keeps only in-frame clones here, not all; method: immunoSEQ multiplex PCR. The sample comprises thousands of clones, roughly 91% of which are singletons, and 4.2% rests with the top ten. The starting material was peripheral blood mononuclear cells, obtained at the time of graft-versus-host disease after allogeneic stem cell transplant. The origin of the receptors is a male patient between 55 and 70 years old who had an allogeneic stem cell transplant from a related donor, so the T cells may come from the graft donor. Some clones in this sample may be carry-over from other donors' samples.

The chain is built from TRBV19 and TRBJ1-1; 7 positions match TRBD1. After removal of 1 base from V and 7 bases from J, the junction contained 9 bases not matched to a gene. The germline V gene has CDR1 LNHDA and CDR2 SQIVND (reference sequence). The CDR3 spans 15 residues. CDR3 in DNA: TGTGCCAGTAGTATAGGGGGGACAGCCAACCTTGAAGCTTTCTTT. Its protein product is CASSIGGTANLEAFF.

The chain employs TRBV5-1 and TRBJ1-4; 7 nucleotides align to TRBD1. This CDR3 is 15 amino acids long. The V gene's germline CDR1 is SGHRS and CDR2 YFSETQ. J was trimmed by 5 bases and V by 3 bases; bases with no gene match: 7. CDR3 sequence (DNA): TGCGCCAGCAGCTCACAGGGGAGGAAAAATGAAAAACTGTTTTTT. Protein sequence: CASSSQGRKNEKLFF.

CDR3 loop: CASSQTDKNYGYTF. CDR3 in DNA: TGTGCCAGCAGCCAAACGGACAAGAACTATGGCTACACCTTC. J is TRBJ1-2 and V is TRBV4-2; D may be TRBD1 (5 bases). CDR1 and CDR2 from the germline V gene are LGHNA and YNFKEQ. The CDR3 has 14 residues. The germline V and J ends were trimmed by 2 bases and 2 bases, with 9 bases remaining between them.

This rearrangement joins TRBV9 to TRBJ2-2; a weak D match, TRBD1 (5 bases). The germline V gene has CDR1 SGDLS and CDR2 YYNGEE. The ends were cut back, 2 bases at V and 6 bases at J, with 11 bases in the middle. This CDR3 is built from 14 residues. The DNA for the CDR3 is TGTGCCAGCAGCGTGGGGCCCCCGGCCGGGGAGCTGTTTTTT. This sequence encodes CASSVGPPAGELFF.

V usage is TRBV27 and J usage is TRBJ2-7; D gene uncertain. V lost 4 bases to trimming and J lost 6 bases, with 7 bases between them. The germline CDR1 and CDR2 sequences are MNHEY and SMNVEV (reference sequence). The length of the CDR3 is 11 residues. Written as DNA, the CDR3 is TGTGCCAGCAGTTCGGCAGGCGAGCAGTACTTC. Encoded protein: CASSSAGEQYF.

The chain is built from TRBV7-6 and TRBJ2-3; 9 nucleotides agree with TRBD1. The CDR3 contains 16 residues. Germline V CDR1 and CDR2: SGHVS, FNYEAQ. Trimming cost V 1 base and J 0 bases; bases outside gene matches: 2. In DNA form, the CDR3 reads TGTGCCAGCAGCTTAGTGGGACAGGGAAGCACAGATACGCAGTATTTT. Protein sequence: CASSLVGQGSTDTQYF. The full variable domain, its missing parts supplied by reference TRBV7-6 and TRBJ2-3, is GAGVSQSPRYKVTKRGQDVALRCDPISGHVSLYWYRQALGQGPEFLTYFNYEAQQDKSGLPNDRFSAERPEGSISTLTIQRTEQRDSAMYRCASSLVGQGSTDTQYFGPGTRLTVL.

The chain uses TRBV6-5 and TRBJ1-2, with no clear D. V lost 6 bases and J lost 6, with 14 bases in between. Looked up from germline, CDR1 is MNHEY and CDR2 is SVGAGI. This CDR3 spans 13 amino acids. CDR3 region: CASRKLGQNGYTF. The CDR3, as DNA: TGTGCCAGCAGGAAACTAGGGCAGAATGGCTACACCTTC.

The chain couples TRBV29-1 to TRBJ2-7; D uncertain. The CDR3 is 13 residues long. Germline loops: CDR1 SQVTM, CDR2 ANQGSEA. V was cut by 4 bases and J by 1 base, with 11 bases left in between. The DNA of the CDR3 is TGCAGCGTTGGCGTACGGCGATCCTACGAGCAGTACTTC. Translated, it gives CSVGVRRSYEQYF.

This chain joins TRBV7-6 and TRBJ1-3; D ambiguous. Germline lookup yields CDR1 SGHVS and CDR2 FNYEAQ. The V and J ends lost 1 base and 4 bases respectively, with 5 bases between them. This CDR3 is built from 13 residues. The CDR3 protein is CASSLVRGNTIYF. The CDR3 DNA reads TGTGCCAGCAGCTTAGTACGAGGAAACACCATATATTTT.

The CDR3 here is CASSLGLAGLEETQYF. As DNA, the CDR3 is TGTGCCAGCAGCTTGGGGCTAGCGGGGTTGGAAGAGACCCAGTACTTC. This chain joins TRBV5-6 and TRBJ2-5, with 9 nucleotides matching TRBD2. V dropped 0 bases and J dropped 3; count of bases not matched to a gene: 6. CDR3 length equals 16 residues. Germline V gene lookup returns CDR1 SGHDT and CDR2 YYEEEE.

The chain carries TRBV2 and TRBJ1-5; 10 bases line up with TRBD1. The CDR3 extends over 14 amino acids. Losses at the gene ends were 6 bases for V and 6 bases for J; bases not matched to a gene: 5. The germline gives CDR1 SNHLY, CDR2 FYNNEI. CDR3 in amino acids: CASRGTGATQPQHF. The CDR3 DNA follows: TGTGCCAGCAGGGGGACAGGGGCGACTCAGCCCCAGCATTTT.

This clone has just one count. The chain links TRBV19 to TRBJ1-2; D possibly corresponds to TRBD1 (6 bases). Trimming took 5 bases from V and 4 from J, leaving 14 bases between them. CDR1 and CDR2 (germline): LNHDA, SQIVND (reference sequence). This CDR3 comprises 14 residues. The CDR3 DNA sequence: TGTGCCAGTAGTTTTTCCCAGGGGAGCTATGGCTACACCTTC. Its translation is CASSFSQGSYGYTF.

The chain links TRBV5-4 to TRBJ2-7; the D call may be TRBD1 or TRBD2 (5 bases each). Between the trimmed V and J ends, which lost 4 bases and 7 bases, there was a span of 21 bases. The V gene's germline CDR1 is SGHNT and CDR2 YYREEE (reference sequence). This CDR3 region has 15 residues. The CDR3 DNA reads TGTGCCAGCAGCCCGACGGGGCCCGCGGTGGGTGAGCAGTACTTC. This encodes CASSPTGPAVGEQYF. Combining the CDR3 with reference TRBV5-4 and TRBJ2-7 gives the whole variable domain ETGVTQSPTHLIKTRGQQVTLRCSSQSGHNTVSWYQQALGQGPQFIFQYYREEENGRGNFPPRFSGLQFPNYSSELNVNALELDDSALYLCASSPTGPAVGEQYFGPGTRLTVT.

This chain joins TRBV6-5 and TRBJ1-2; D might be TRBD1 (5 bases). V was cut by 8 bases and J by 2 bases, with 9 bases left in between. The CDR3 covers 12 residues. Germline loops: CDR1 MNHEY, CDR2 SVGAGI. In DNA, the CDR3 is TGTGCCAGCCAGGGAACGAACTATGGCTACACCTTC. Its translation: CASQGTNYGYTF.

The J gene is TRBJ1-2, the V gene TRBV11-2; 12 nucleotides align to TRBD1. The CDR3 runs 14 residues. The trim removed 5 bases at V and 4 bases at J, leaving 2 bases unmatched. Germline loops: CDR1 SGHAT, CDR2 FQNNGV. The CDR3 bases are TGTGCCAGCAGCCCGGGACAGGGGGCCTATGGCTACACCTTC. Translated: CASSPGQGAYGYTF. Looking up the rest from reference TRBV11-2 and TRBJ1-2 gives the full variable domain: EAGVAQSPRYKIIEKRQSVAFWCNPISGHATLYWYQQILGQGPKLLIQFQNNGVVDDSQLPKDRFSAERLKGVDSTLKIQPAKLEDSAVYLCASSPGQGAYGYTFGSGTRLTVV.

This clone qualifies as large. This chain joins TRBV9 and TRBJ1-2; D is unclear. CDR1 and CDR2 from the germline V gene are SGDLS and YYNGEE. The CDR3 spans 15 residues. V lost 4 bases and J lost 5, with 18 bases in between. CDR3 DNA: TGTGCCAGCAGCACCGGTTCGGGTCCCTCATATGGCTACACCTTC. This codes for CASSTGSGPSYGYTF.

The chain carries TRBV2 and TRBJ1-2; 8 bases map to TRBD1. V dropped 7 bases and J dropped 3; count of bases not matched to a gene: 7. CDR1 SNHLY and CDR2 FYNNEI come from the germline V gene. CDR3 length: 14 residues. The CDR3 here is CASTGTGFDYGYTF. The CDR3 bases are TGTGCCAGCACCGGGACAGGTTTTGACTATGGCTACACCTTC. The variable domain in full, with the rest retrieved from reference TRBV2 and TRBJ1-2, is EPEVTQTPSHQVTQMGQEVILRCVPISNHLYFYWYRQILGQKVEFLVSFYNNEISEKSEIFDDQFSVERPDGSNFTLKIRSTKLEDSAMYFCASTGTGFDYGYTFGSGTRLTVV.

The CDR3 spells CASSFRTGDTQYF. The CDR3 DNA follows: TGTGCCAGCAGCTTCCGGACTGGAGATACGCAGTATTTT. The V and J genes are TRBV9 and TRBJ2-3; weak D call: TRBD2 (5 bases). CDR1 SGDLS and CDR2 YYNGEE come from the germline V gene. This CDR3 comprises 13 residues. V was pared by 4 bases and J by 5 bases, with 11 bases between.

This chain uses TRBV19 with TRBJ1-1, with a possible D match to TRBD1 (5 bases). Per the germline V gene, CDR1 is LNHDA and CDR2 is SQIVND (reference sequence). V was pared by 7 bases and J by 0 bases, with 12 bases between. The CDR3 contains 14 residues. CDR3 nucleotides: TGTGCCAGTACCACGGGGCCAATGAACACTGAAGCTTTCTTT. As protein: CASTTGPMNTEAFF.

The chain couples TRBV5-8 to TRBJ2-7; 8 nucleotides line up with TRBD1. Germline V gene sequence: CDR1 SGHTS, CDR2 YDEGEE. V was clipped by 2 bases and J by 3 bases; unmatched bases: 4. The CDR3 contains 14 residues. The CDR3 sequence: CASSLGQGDYEQYF. CDR3 bases: TGTGCCAGCAGCTTAGGACAGGGAGACTACGAGCAGTACTTC.

The chain combines TRBV7-9 with TRBJ1-5; TRBD1 matches 8 bases. This CDR3 contains 16 residues. V lost 4 bases and J lost 0; bases outside the gene matches: 5. The germline V gene encodes CDR1 SEHNR and CDR2 FQNEAQ (reference sequence). CDR3 bases: TGTGCCAGCAGCTCCGGACAGGGAAATAGCAATCAGCCCCAGCATTTT. Protein sequence: CASSSGQGNSNQPQHF.

V usage is TRBV4-3 and J usage is TRBJ2-7, with a possible D match to TRBD1 (6 bases). V lost 1 base, J lost 7 bases, and 20 bases lay in between. Germline V lookup: CDR1 LGHNA, CDR2 YSLEER. There are 16 residues in the CDR3. The CDR3 sequence is CASSQAIRQALGEQYF. The CDR3 DNA reads TGCGCCAGCAGCCAAGCTATCCGACAGGCCCTGGGGGAGCAGTACTTC.

This clone was found a few times. The chain combines TRBV19 with TRBJ2-2; the D is unclear. Germline values: CDR1 LNHDA, CDR2 SQIVND (reference sequence). V lost 5 bases, J lost 4 bases, and 5 bases lay in between. This CDR3 has 12 amino acids. The DNA for the CDR3 is TGTGCCAGTAGTCTTAGCACCGGGGAGCTGTTTTTT. Translating it yields CASSLSTGELFF. Based on the CDR3 plus reference TRBV19 and TRBJ2-2, the full variable domain is DGGITQSPKYLFRKEGQNVTLSCEQNLNHDAMYWYRQDPGQGLRLIYYSQIVNDFQKGDIAEGYSVSREKKESFPLTVTSAQKNPTAFYLCASSLSTGELFFGEGSRLTVL.